The present T cell receptor (beta chain) was sequenced within a study of T cell responses to AZD1222 COVID-19 vaccine (dated by TCRdb to the early 2020s). Some background on the complete study: AZD1222 recipients whose second dose came at about 4 weeks and those whose second dose came at about 12 weeks were combined into one group, since spike-specific TCR depth and breadth did not differ between the two schedules. Trial participants were enrolled by age into subgroups of 18-55, 56-69 and 70-plus years, and around 140, 26 and 57 TCR-sequenced participants, respectively, were included in these subgroups. TCR sequencing covered some 250 trial participants: 207 given two doses of AZD1222 and 26 given two doses of MenACWY control vaccine.

The CDR3 regions of human TCRbeta chains were analyzed by immunosequencing. The published analysis was carried out like this. Repertoire TCRs were checked for matches against a reference library of SARS-CoV-2-specific TCRs that had been generated using the MIRA antigen-specificity platform. Breadth was defined as the fraction of unique TCRs that were SARS-CoV-2-associated. Depth was defined as the fraction of total T cells that were SARS-CoV-2-associated. Each spike-specific TCR was assigned to its reactive spike region and to a CD4 or CD8 class using the MIRA data. Log10-transformed breadth and depth values were compared by one-way ANOVA with Sidak's multiple comparisons tests. The table comes from immuneACCESS by way of TCRdb, which keeps in-frame sequences with V and J called. Part of the clones is missing from these tables; in studies checked, under half for an unresolved V gene and the rest for unknown reasons. The V and J calls and clone size are taken from that table; D and trimming were inferred from the DNA. This sample lists around 52,000 clones; approximately 83% were detected once. The top ten constitute around 15% of the sample.

The sample's time point label is to be understood as: baseline before first vaccination. Vaccinee samples were obtained from the UK trials COV001 and COV002, which included a single-blind randomized controlled phase 2/3 trial of AZD1222 (ChAdOx1 nCoV-19) in healthy adults. For TCRbeta chain sequencing, PBMC samples were collected from trial participants at day 0 and at day 28 after the second dose. Points the paper makes about the study in general: In the small 56-69-year group, the increase in depth fell short of significance, most likely because of low power. A significant rise in spike-specific TCR breadth and depth was observed after two AZD1222 doses relative to day 0 and relative to MenACWY recipients. Epitopes outside the regions mutated in the B.1.351 and B.1.1.7 variants were reportedly recognized by nearly half of the unique spike-specific TCRs. Only a handful of AZD1222 recipients were SARS-CoV-2 seropositive at baseline, limiting conclusions about previously exposed vaccinees. Because no samples from the day 14 peak response were available, repertoires could be characterized only after the peak T cell response. CD4 TCRs associated with the vaccine covered the entire spike protein, and the dominant responses were in regions 160-218 and 743-854. Participants were mostly white British, with more females than males. The authors suggested clonal diversity may have been underestimated.

V and J are truncated by 8 bases and 4 bases respectively, leaving an intervening sequence of 11 bases. From a lookup of the germline V gene, CDR1 and CDR2 are MDHEN and SYDVKM. From the cysteine up to the phenylalanine, the CDR3 has a length of 13 residues. Only CDR3 DNA is held: 39 bases, read in frame from base 1. This clone was seen just once. There is no known antigen for this receptor. No qualities accompany the bases; no much larger clone lies one base away. The chain is encoded by TRBV28 joined to TRBJ2-2; no D gene call is confident. The clonotype originates from an adult in good health. The material sequenced was peripheral blood, taken on day 0 of AZD1222 vaccination. The DNA reads as follows: TGTGCCAGCGCGGTAGTCGGCACCGGGGAGCTGTTTTTT. Translated, this is CASAVVGTGELFF.